Detailed here is one T cell receptor (beta chain). The antigen remains undetermined. TCRdb re-called the 5' RACE reads; one entry per CDR3 protein, DNA not given. This sample's table reports 110,000 to 150,000 distinct CDR3 sequences. The data originate from a study of monozygotic twins with inflammatory bowel disease. Study-wide points: Clonotype sharing was lower in IBD patients than healthy twins, most markedly with disease activity.

The CDR3 has 20 amino acids. Germline CDR1 and CDR2: MGHRA and YSYEKL. Sequenced material: blood. This receptor was taken from a human donor with ulcerative colitis or Crohn's disease, or a healthy co-twin of an affected twin (not recorded which). The chain links TRBV4-1 to TRBJ2-3; there is no DNA to check the TCRdb D call of TRBD1. CDR3 sequence: CASSQVRNDEMLGTTDTQYF.